Sequencing of this T cell receptor beta chain was carried out in a study of spatial heterogeneity in lung cancer. Study background: The mean occurrence of each unique TCR and UMI combination in raw reads exceeded ten.

This clonotype was detected a few times. Its matching antigen is unknown. V lost 2 bases and J 4 bases, leaving 13 bases between the germline ends. The CDR3 runs 16 residues. Per germline, CDR1 SGHKS and CDR2 YYEKEE (reference sequence). Notes on the study in general: TCRs found ubiquitously expanded in tumor appeared in blood more at resection than at follow-up.

Time point described: sample taken at primary tumor resection. 72 TRACERx patients with early, untreated non-small cell lung cancer donated samples. Whole RNA obtained from tumor, nontumor lung or frozen PBMC underwent sequencing without sorting. TCRdb reprocessed the 5' RACE reads with MiXCR, giving one entry per CDR3 protein. The sample contains some 100,000 distinct CDR3 sequences, 9.5% to 15% of which appear only once. Sequencing used PBMCs, obtained at surgery. The sequence came from a male donor with early-stage non-small cell lung cancer. The rearrangement uses TRBV5-5 and TRBJ2-6; D remains unclear. The CDR3: CASSFLYLGGANVLTF. In DNA, the CDR3 is TGTGCCAGCAGCTTCCTATACCTAGGAGGGGCCAACGTCCTGACTTTC.